The clone carrying this T cell receptor beta chain appeared once. The length of the CDR3 is 14 residues. V shed 5 bases and J shed 0 bases, with 13 bases lying between them. Germline V gives CDR1 GTSNPN, CDR2 SVGIG (reference sequence). Participants were aged roughly 18 to 89 years, lived in under 25 US areas, and enrolled virtually. Cohorts were assigned according to the clinical history that participants reported. The source of the sample is a study of blood T cell repertoires in COVID-19. Across the study: Some COVID-19 samples were acute and others convalescent; all came from the United States, Italy and Spain.

As processed by the authors: It was from reference gene primer amplification that nucleated cell counts were estimated. Here immunoSEQ multiplex PCR was the method, and the copy in TCRdb shows in-frame clones only, minus some. V and J calls and clone size are copied from that table; D and trimming were computed from the DNA. The profile covers roughly 430,000 clones, with over 75% appearing a single time and roughly 2% taken by the ten largest. This chain uses TRBV30 with TRBJ1-2; no clear D. What was sequenced was PBMCs or T cells enriched from blood (not recorded which). The TCR originated in a woman aged 40-49 years with acute COVID-19. CDR3 bases: TGTGCCTGGTTGAGGCCGCCGGCTAACTATGGCTACACCTTC. Translation: CAWLRPPANYGYTF.